The 32 T cell receptor beta chains given below trace back to one sample, sequenced in a study of cytomegalovirus exposure and HLA in healthy donors. The primer mix had 60 Vbeta and 13 Jbeta primers. Assay: immunoSEQ multiplex PCR; the TCRdb copy retains only in-frame clones and omits some. The table has around 130,000 clones, around 84% seen once. What was sequenced was PBMCs. These receptors came from a young woman in good health and CMV-seropositive.

The chain links TRBV5-6 to TRBJ2-5; 10 bases match TRBD2. This CDR3 has 15 amino acids. CDR1 is SGHDT, CDR2 YYEEEE, per germline. The V gene end was trimmed by 4 bases and the J gene end by 4 bases; junction bases not matched to a gene: 7. The CDR3 region is CASSLGGLALETQYF. In DNA form, the CDR3 reads TGTGCCAGCAGCCTGGGGGGACTAGCGTTAGAGACCCAGTACTTC.

This clone was counted only a few times. The gene calls are TRBV6-5 and TRBJ1-5, with 8 bases fitting TRBD1. There are 15 residues in the CDR3. The V gene end was trimmed by 7 bases and the J gene end by 0 bases; junction bases not matched to a gene: 5. Germline CDR1 MNHEY, CDR2 SVGAGI. The chain's CDR3 is CASTQGVFSNQPQHF. As DNA, the CDR3 is TGTGCCAGCACACAGGGGGTCTTTAGCAATCAGCCCCAGCATTTT.

The V call is TRBV5-8, the J call TRBJ2-2; the match to TRBD2 covers 16 bases. V dropped 5 bases and J dropped 6; count of bases not matched to a gene: 4. CDR1 SGHTS and CDR2 YDEGEE come from the germline V gene. The length of the CDR3 is 16 residues. The CDR3 DNA sequence: TGTGCCAGCAGGGGACTAGCGGGGGGGCCGGCCGGGGAGCTGTTTTTT. Protein: CASRGLAGGPAGELFF.

The CDR3 sequence is CASSLAGLFSYEQYF. The CDR3, as DNA: TGCGCCAGCAGCTTGGCGGGACTATTCTCCTACGAGCAGTACTTC. V gene TRBV5-1 combines with J gene TRBJ2-5, with 7 bases fitting TRBD2. The J call may be mistaken, given a closer DNA end match to TRBJ2-7. Germline CDR1 is SGHRS and CDR2 is YFSETQ. This CDR3 has 15 residues.

This sequence joins TRBV18 and TRBJ1-1, with D tentatively TRBD1 (5 bases). Trimming took 0 bases from V and 5 from J, leaving 7 bases between them. CDR1 is KGHSH, CDR2 LQKENI, per germline. CDR3 size: 13 residues. The CDR3 spells CASSPPGGTEAFF. CDR3 DNA: TGTGCCAGCTCACCACCGGGGGGAACTGAAGCTTTCTTT.

This clone showed up just once. The V call is TRBV28, the J call TRBJ2-7; tentatively, D is TRBD2 (5 bases). V lost 3 bases and J 3 bases, leaving 12 bases between the germline ends. Germline CDR1 reads MDHEN; CDR2 reads SYDVKM. The CDR3 runs to 14 residues. The CDR3 sequence is CASSFTRMIYEQYF. The CDR3 nucleotides are TGTGCCAGCAGTTTTACTAGAATGATCTACGAGCAGTACTTC.

The chain's CDR3 is CASSRDRANEQYF. Here the CDR3 DNA reads TGCGCCAGCAGCCGGGACAGGGCCAACGAGCAGTACTTC. The chain recombines TRBV10-1 with TRBJ2-7; 9 bases map to TRBD1. From germline, CDR1 is WNHNN and CDR2 SYGVQD (reference sequence). V gave up 6 bases and J gave up 5 bases; unmatched junction bases: 5. CDR3 length equals 13 residues.

The chain employs TRBV9 and TRBJ2-1, with D possibly matching TRBD2 (5 bases). Trimming pared 3 bases from V and 4 bases from J, leaving 8 bases between. This CDR3 contains 13 residues. Per the germline V gene, CDR1 is SGDLS and CDR2 is YYNGEE. The CDR3 loop is CASSGRSYNEQFF. CDR3 DNA: TGTGCCAGCAGCGGGAGGTCTTACAATGAGCAGTTCTTC.

This clone was observed once. This chain connects TRBV9 to TRBJ2-5; TRBD2 is a possible D gene (6 bases). Trimming took off 4 bases at V and 4 bases at J, with 14 bases between the two ends. Germline V gene lookup returns CDR1 SGDLS and CDR2 YYNGEE. This CDR3 comprises 14 residues. CDR3 bases: TGTGCCAGCAGCCGAGTGGGGGGAGGAGAGACCCAGTACTTC. As protein: CASSRVGGGETQYF.

The rearrangement joins TRBV6-6 to TRBJ2-5, with 9 bases that match TRBD1. The DNA end is more similar to TRBJ2-7, so the J call may be wrong. The CDR3 length is 15 residues. CDR1 and CDR2 from the germline V gene are MNHNY and SVGAGI (reference sequence). The chain's CDR3 is CASSYRTGEGYEQYF. CDR3 nucleotides: TGTGCCAGCAGTTACCGGACAGGGGAAGGCTACGAGCAGTACTTC.

The chain has TRBV6-5 and TRBJ1-1; 9 nucleotides align to TRBD1. Germline V gives CDR1 MNHEY, CDR2 SVGAGI. The CDR3 is 14 amino acids. The J segment lost 5 bases and the V segment lost 6 bases, leaving 7 bases of the junction unmatched. CDR3 sequence reads: CASRLGQGLTEAFF. The CDR3 DNA follows: TGTGCCAGCAGGCTAGGACAGGGGCTTACTGAAGCTTTCTTT.

This sequence joins TRBV5-1 and TRBJ1-3, with 9 bases lining up with TRBD1. The V gene's germline CDR1 is SGHRS and CDR2 YFSETQ. V shed 4 bases, J shed 0 bases, and the junction held 8 bases outside the gene matches. This CDR3 spans 17 amino acids. CDR3 sequence (DNA): TGCGCCAGCAGCCTCTCCGGGACAGGGATCTCTGGAAACACCATATATTTT. It specifies CASSLSGTGISGNTIYF. The full variable domain, its missing parts supplied by reference TRBV5-1 and TRBJ1-3, is KAGVTQTPRYLIKTRGQQVTLSCSPISGHRSVSWYQQTPGQGLQFLFEYFSETQRNKGNFPGRFSGRQFSNSRSEMNVSTLELGDSALYLCASSLSGTGISGNTIYFGEGSWLTVV.

Concerning this clone: The junction and the germline gene differ at one end; a read error may be behind it. The gene calls are TRBV7-9 and TRBJ1-2; the D gene is possibly TRBD1 (5 bases). This CDR3 is built from 13 residues. CDR1 is SEHNR, CDR2 FQNEAQ, per germline (reference sequence). The CDR3 region is CSSSSDINYGYTF. The CDR3 coding sequence is TGTTCCAGCAGCTCGGACATAAACTATGGCTACACCTTC.

The chain uses TRBV9 and TRBJ1-1; 10 bases are a match to TRBD1. The J segment lost 7 bases and the V segment lost 4 bases, leaving 7 bases of the junction unmatched. The CDR3 has 14 residues. Germline V gene data show CDR1 as SGDLS and CDR2 as YYNGEE. The CDR3, as DNA: TGTGCCAGCAGCCCCGGGGGACAGGGGCGTGAAGCTTTCTTT. Amino acids: CASSPGGQGREAFF.

The rearrangement joins TRBV12-5 to TRBJ1-4, with 7 bases that match TRBD1. CDR3 length: 14 amino acids. Germline trimming cut 6 bases from V and 4 bases from J; bases unmatched to any gene: 5. Germline assignment: CDR1 LGHNT and CDR2 FRNRAP. The CDR3 DNA is TGTGCTAGTGGATCCGGGACAGATAATGAAAAACTGTTTTTT. It codes for CASGSGTDNEKLFF.

This chain joins TRBV5-4 and TRBJ2-7, with D perhaps matching TRBD2 (7 bases). CDR3 length equals 13 residues. Germline assignment: CDR1 SGHNT and CDR2 YYREEE (reference sequence). Trimming removed 4 bases from V and 4 bases from J, with 12 bases in between. CDR3: CASSPGGLYEQYF. DNA of the CDR3: TGTGCCAGCAGCCCCGGGGGGCTATACGAGCAGTACTTC.

The rearrangement links TRBV7-9 to TRBJ2-7; TRBD2 matches 11 bases. Looked up from germline, CDR1 is SEHNR and CDR2 is FQNEAQ (reference sequence). The length of the CDR3 is 14 residues. Trimming cost V 4 bases and J 4 bases; bases outside gene matches: 3. CDR3 loop: CASSSTSGDYEQYF. CDR3 coding DNA: TGTGCCAGCAGCTCGACTAGCGGGGATTACGAGCAGTACTTC.

J is TRBJ1-1 and V is TRBV5-6; a weak D match, TRBD1 (6 bases). Between the trimmed V and J ends, which lost 1 base and 4 bases, there was a span of 14 bases. In germline, CDR1 is SGHDT, CDR2 YYEEEE. There are 15 residues in the CDR3. The CDR3 DNA sequence: TGTGCCAGCAGCTTGAAGGAGCGAGGGGGCACTGAAGCTTTCTTT. Amino acids: CASSLKERGGTEAFF.

The V gene is TRBV19, the J gene TRBJ2-7, with D tentatively TRBD2 (6 bases). Germline V gene sequence: CDR1 LNHDA, CDR2 SQIVND (reference sequence). Trimming removed 3 bases at V and 0 bases at J, with 12 bases between. The CDR3 is 15 amino acids. The CDR3 is CASSIGGGSSYEQYF. The CDR3 coding sequence is TGTGCCAGTAGTATCGGGGGTGGAAGCTCCTACGAGCAGTACTTC.

The rearrangement links TRBV19 to TRBJ1-5; D gene ambiguous. The V end lost 5 bases, the J end lost 7 bases, and 9 bases lay between the germline ends. Germline V gene lookup returns CDR1 LNHDA and CDR2 SQIVND (reference sequence). CDR3 length: 12 residues. This CDR3 reads CASSPPGQPQHF. The DNA for the CDR3 is TGTGCCAGTAGTCCGCCGGGGCAGCCCCAGCATTTT.

The J gene is TRBJ2-1, the V gene TRBV10-1, with a possible D match to TRBD2 (6 bases). The CDR3 length is 15 residues. Deletions cut 1 base from V and 7 bases from J, with 14 bases between. Germline V gene sequence: CDR1 WNHNN, CDR2 SYGVQD (reference sequence). The CDR3 loop reads CASSEYRAGRNEQFF. CDR3 DNA sequence: TGCGCCAGCAGTGAGTACCGGGCGGGGCGGAATGAGCAGTTCTTC.

This clone was counted many times. Other DNA sequences of this sample code for an identical CDR3. This chain joins TRBV6-5 and TRBJ1-1; perhaps TRBD1 as D (5 bases). V lost 2 bases and J 5 bases, leaving 9 bases between the germline ends. Per the germline V gene, CDR1 is MNHEY and CDR2 is SVGAGI. The CDR3 loop spans 13 amino acids. Here the CDR3 DNA reads TGTGCCAGCAGTTACATTGGGGGGACTGAAGCTTTCTTT. Its translation is CASSYIGGTEAFF.

In DNA form, the CDR3 reads TGTGCCAGCAGTTACGTACGAGGGTCGGAAAAACTGTTTTTT. It yields the protein CASSYVRGSEKLFF. The gene calls are TRBV6-6 and TRBJ1-4; D ambiguous. Per the germline V gene, CDR1 is MNHNY and CDR2 is SVGAGI (reference sequence). V lost 2 bases and J lost 8, with 12 bases in between. The CDR3 totals 14 residues.

The rearrangement uses TRBV6-5 and TRBJ2-3; no clear D. The CDR3 is 15 residues long. The germline gives CDR1 MNHEY, CDR2 SVGAGI. The ends were cut back, 0 bases at V and 2 bases at J, with 9 bases in the middle. CDR3 DNA: TGTGCCAGCAGTTACTCTCCGCTACTCACAGATACGCAGTATTTT. Protein product: CASSYSPLLTDTQYF.

The chain carries TRBV9 and TRBJ2-3, with D uncertain. V lost 1 base and J lost 4, with 10 bases in between. The germline CDR1 and CDR2 sequences are SGDLS and YYNGEE. The length of the CDR3 is 14 residues. CDR3: CASSVTIPADTQYF. DNA of the CDR3: TGTGCCAGCAGCGTAACTATTCCGGCAGATACGCAGTATTTT.

V and J are TRBV14 and TRBJ2-1; D is uncertain. There are 13 residues in the CDR3. The germline V gene encodes CDR1 SGHDN and CDR2 FVKESK. V was pared by 4 bases and J by 6 bases, with 10 bases between. CDR3 coding DNA: TGTGCCAGCAGCCTACTCGGTGCCAATGAGCAGTTCTTC. Translation gives CASSLLGANEQFF.

The rearrangement links TRBV30 to TRBJ2-7, with a tentative D call TRBD1 (6 bases). The V gene lost 3 bases and the J gene lost 7 bases, with 10 bases spanning the gap. CDR3 length: 11 amino acids. The germline gives CDR1 GTSNPN, CDR2 SVGIG (reference sequence). The CDR3 region has the DNA TGTGCCTGGAGCAGTGGGACAGAGCAGTACTTC. Translated: CAWSSGTEQYF.

The V gene is TRBV5-6, the J gene TRBJ1-4, with 8 bases that match TRBD1. Looked up from germline, CDR1 is SGHDT and CDR2 is YYEEEE. This CDR3 spans 16 amino acids. V lost 3 bases to trimming and J lost 8 bases; unmatched junction nucleotides: 12. The CDR3 protein is CASSYGQGGDREKLFF. The CDR3 DNA is TGTGCCAGCAGCTATGGACAGGGAGGGGATAGGGAAAAACTGTTTTTT.

The V call is TRBV4-1, the J call TRBJ2-1; D is perhaps TRBD2 (5 bases). Trimming took off 4 bases at V and 10 bases at J, with 11 bases between the two ends. The CDR3 is 12 residues long. The germline gives CDR1 MGHRA, CDR2 YSYEKL. In DNA form, the CDR3 reads TGCGCCAGCAGCCCCCCTCGGGGAGAGCAGTTCTTC. Translated, it gives CASSPPRGEQFF.

The gene calls are TRBV6-5 and TRBJ2-7, with D maybe TRBD2 (6 bases). The ends were cut back, 2 bases at V and 2 bases at J, with 7 bases in the middle. The CDR3 extends over 13 amino acids. Germline-derived CDR1 and CDR2 are MNHEY and SVGAGI. CDR3 loop: CASSYPGAYEQYF. Written as DNA, the CDR3 is TGTGCCAGCAGTTACCCGGGAGCCTACGAGCAGTACTTC.

This chain joins TRBV2 and TRBJ2-1, with D maybe TRBD1 (5 bases). CDR3 length: 13 amino acids. CDR1 SNHLY and CDR2 FYNNEI come from the germline V gene. V was shortened by 3 bases and J by 4 bases, with 7 bases between the two germline ends. CDR3 nucleotide sequence: TGTGCCAGCAGTGACAGGGCTTACAATGAGCAGTTCTTC. It is translated as CASSDRAYNEQFF.

The chain combines TRBV30 with TRBJ1-4; D not resolved. This CDR3 contains 14 residues. Germline CDR1 is GTSNPN and CDR2 is SVGIG (reference sequence). V gave up 5 bases and J gave up 4 bases, with 14 bases separating them. The CDR3 loop reads CAWSAVTFNEKLFF. In DNA form, the CDR3 reads TGTGCCTGGTCCGCGGTAACCTTTAATGAAAAACTGTTTTTT.